The 21 T cell receptor beta chains listed next were all sequenced from one sample in a study of OX40 agonist ivuxolimab in advanced cancers. The library was prepared using the immunoSEQ multiplex PCR assay. The clones in this table, taken by TCRdb from immuneACCESS, are in-frame only. Not every clone is retained; where verified, under half of the shortfall comes from an unresolved V gene, and the cause of the rest is unknown. Present in this sample are about 89,000 clones, 70% to 90% of which were seen just once. 0.25% to 0.35% of the sample comes from the top ten. This specimen consisted of CD4+ or CD8+ T cells sorted from blood, obtained in a trial of the OX40 agonist ivuxolimab. The receptors stem from an adult with an advanced solid tumor such as melanoma, head and neck, liver or kidney cancer.

The V and J genes are TRBV5-1 and TRBJ1-2; D might be TRBD1 (6 bases). This CDR3 is 13 amino acids long. CDR1 and CDR2 (germline): SGHRS, YFSETQ. V gave up 0 bases and J gave up 8 bases, with 11 bases separating them. The CDR3 DNA reads TGCGCCAGCAGCTTGGACAGGGAAGGAGGCTACACCTTC. It codes for CASSLDREGGYTF.

In nucleotides, the CDR3 is TGTGCCAGTCACCCAGGGGGTTCTGGAAACACCATATATTTT. Translated, it gives CASHPGGSGNTIYF. The chain has TRBV19 and TRBJ1-3, with 7 bases lining up with TRBD1. The CDR3 length is 14 residues. J was trimmed by 1 base and V by 8 bases; bases with no gene match: 5. Germline V gene sequence: CDR1 LNHDA, CDR2 SQIVND (reference sequence).

This chain joins TRBV5-4 and TRBJ1-1; 7 bases are shared with TRBD1. V trimming: 2 bases; J trimming: 0 bases; junction bases outside the gene matches: 4. Per germline, CDR1 SGHNT and CDR2 YYREEE (reference sequence). The CDR3 extends over 15 amino acids. The CDR3 nucleotides are TGTGCCAGCAGCTTAGGCGGGACAGTGAACACTGAAGCTTTCTTT. This encodes CASSLGGTVNTEAFF.

This chain uses TRBV5-6 with TRBJ1-4; D gene uncertain. With 2 bases removed from V and 4 bases from J, the gap between germline ends came to 12 bases. CDR3 length: 15 amino acids. Looked up from germline, CDR1 is SGHDT and CDR2 is YYEEEE. CDR3 nucleotide sequence: TGTGCCAGCAGCTTCTGTGGATCAGGTAATGAAAAACTGTTTTTT. Encoded protein: CASSFCGSGNEKLFF.

The chain employs TRBV7-3 and TRBJ1-6, with D tentatively TRBD1 (5 bases). V was clipped by 1 base and J by 10 bases, with 14 bases between them. The CDR3 totals 15 residues. In germline, CDR1 is SGHTA, CDR2 FQGTGA. CDR3 nucleotide sequence: TGTGCCAGCAGCTTAAATCCAGGGCTAACATCACCCCTCCACTTT. This translates into CASSLNPGLTSPLHF.

This chain links TRBV7-8 with TRBJ2-7, with D perhaps matching TRBD2 (6 bases). V was cut by 3 bases and J by 3 bases, with 12 bases left in between. The CDR3 has 14 residues. CDR1 SGHVS and CDR2 FQNEAQ come from the germline V gene. The CDR3 here is CASSFRDSNYEQYF. CDR3 sequence (DNA): TGTGCCAGCAGCTTCCGGGACTCAAACTACGAGCAGTACTTC.

The chain links TRBV21-1 to TRBJ2-7; TRBD1 reflects the table's D call only, with no check against the DNA. TRBV21-1 is a documented pseudogene. The CDR3 covers 15 residues. CDR3 amino acids: CASSLQLPDSGEQYF. Written as DNA, the CDR3 is TGTGCCAGCAGCTTACAACTGCCGGACAGTGGCGAGCAGTACTTC.

This clone was observed a single time. The gene calls are TRBV28 and TRBJ1-1, with a possible D match to TRBD1 (5 bases). V dropped 4 bases and J dropped 6 bases, with 24 bases sitting between them. The CDR3 spans 17 residues. In germline, CDR1 is MDHEN, CDR2 SYDVKM. The CDR3 sequence is CASSSPPGVSGTSEAFF. The CDR3 DNA follows: TGTGCCAGCAGTTCGCCGCCGGGGGTTTCCGGCACCTCTGAAGCTTTCTTT.

The CDR3 region is CASSLITGTGDWEMDQPQHF. The CDR3, as DNA: TGTGCCAGTAGCCTAATCACCGGGACAGGGGATTGGGAGATGGATCAGCCCCAGCATTTT. The V gene is TRBV19, the J gene TRBJ1-5; 10 bases are shared with TRBD1. The junction had 22 bases not matched to a gene; V was cut back by 6 bases and J by 5 bases. The CDR3 loop spans 20 amino acids. CDR1 and CDR2 from the germline V gene are LNHDA and SQIVND (reference sequence).

V and J are TRBV13 and TRBJ2-2, with D possibly being TRBD1 (6 bases). Trimming stripped 5 bases from V and 5 bases from J, with 9 bases between. This CDR3 is built from 13 residues. Germline CDR1 is PRHDT and CDR2 is FYEKMQ (reference sequence). DNA for the CDR3: TGTGCCAGCAGCCCTAGGGGGACCGGGGAGCTGTTTTTT. This gives the protein CASSPRGTGELFF.

The rearrangement uses TRBV2 and TRBJ1-2; a possible D gene is TRBD1 (5 bases). Trimming stripped 3 bases from V and 4 bases from J, with 15 bases between. Germline V gene lookup returns CDR1 SNHLY and CDR2 FYNNEI. The CDR3 loop spans 15 amino acids. CDR3 nucleotide sequence: TGTGCCAGCAGTGAGATAAGGGGCCCGCTCTATGGCTACACCTTC. Translating gives CASSEIRGPLYGYTF.

This chain connects TRBV30 to TRBJ2-7, with D tentatively TRBD1 (5 bases). The CDR3 has 16 residues. Germline-derived CDR1 and CDR2 are GTSNPN and SVGIG (reference sequence). With 0 bases removed from V and 3 bases from J, the gap between germline ends came to 18 bases. The CDR3 loop reads CAWSVRRQPSYYEQYF. In DNA form, the CDR3 reads TGTGCCTGGAGTGTAAGGCGACAGCCTTCATACTACGAGCAGTACTTC.

The chain has TRBV6-5 and TRBJ1-1; the D is unclear. The CDR3 covers 13 residues. V dropped 0 bases and J dropped 7 bases, with 9 bases sitting between them. Germline V gene data show CDR1 as MNHEY and CDR2 as SVGAGI. The DNA for the CDR3 is TGTGCCAGCAGTTACTCACGGCTAGTTGAAGCTTTCTTT. As protein: CASSYSRLVEAFF.

The chain combines TRBV6-5 with TRBJ2-7; weak D call: TRBD1 (6 bases). The germline V gene encodes CDR1 MNHEY and CDR2 SVGAGI. There are 13 residues in the CDR3. Trimming shortened V by 6 bases and J by 3 bases, and 12 bases separated the two germline ends. DNA for the CDR3: TGTGCCAGCAGGCTTCGACAGGACTACGAGCAGTACTTC. It encodes CASRLRQDYEQYF.

The chain combines TRBV7-6 with TRBJ1-2; the D gene is possibly TRBD1 (6 bases). The CDR3 length is 14 residues. Germline-derived CDR1 and CDR2 are SGHVS and FNYEAQ. V lost 3 bases and J lost 2, with 10 bases in between. CDR3 bases: TGTGCCAGCAGCTTGGGCAGGGGAAACTATGGCTACACCTTC. This codes for CASSLGRGNYGYTF.

The rearrangement uses TRBV12-5 and TRBJ1-1; no definite D call. V gave up 5 bases and J gave up 0 bases, with 10 bases separating them. The CDR3 is 14 amino acids. Looked up from germline, CDR1 is LGHNT and CDR2 is FRNRAP. CDR3 loop: CASGEQTLNTEAFF. CDR3 DNA sequence: TGTGCTAGTGGTGAACAGACCTTGAACACTGAAGCTTTCTTT.

V usage is TRBV6-1 and J usage is TRBJ2-7; TRBD1 aligns across 8 bases. The CDR3 spans 14 residues. Unmatched junction bases numbered 9, after V lost 6 bases and J lost 5 bases. Germline loops: CDR1 MNHNS, CDR2 SASEGT. The CDR3 loop reads CASSSTGAAHEQYF. CDR3 bases: TGTGCCAGCAGCTCGACAGGGGCAGCCCACGAGCAGTACTTC.

This chain joins TRBV5-6 and TRBJ1-2; 7 bases line up with TRBD1. Germline loops: CDR1 SGHDT, CDR2 YYEEEE. The CDR3 covers 13 residues. Trimming cost V 2 bases and J 4 bases; bases outside gene matches: 2. The CDR3 here is CASSLGGPYGYTF. The CDR3 region has the DNA TGTGCCAGCAGCTTAGGGGGCCCCTATGGCTACACCTTC.

The gene calls are TRBV10-3 and TRBJ2-5; 7 nucleotides agree with TRBD1. This CDR3 has 19 amino acids. V gave up 2 bases and J gave up 4 bases; unmatched junction bases: 19. CDR1 is ENHRY and CDR2 is SYGVKD in the germline V gene. CDR3 in amino acids: CAISEASGSRQGSRETQYF. CDR3 sequence (DNA): TGTGCCATCAGTGAGGCTTCTGGCTCGAGACAGGGATCGCGAGAGACCCAGTACTTC.

Turning to this clone: The germline gene is not matched at one end of the junction; a read error may be the cause. The chain employs TRBV30 and TRBJ1-3; D is undetermined. CDR3 length: 12 amino acids. CDR1 is GTSNPN and CDR2 is SVGIG in the germline V gene (reference sequence). CDR3 DNA sequence: TGTGCCCGGAGTGTAACCGGAAACACCATATATTTT. This codes for CARSVTGNTIYF.

This clone was detected a few times. V and J are TRBV4-3 and TRBJ2-3, with no clear D. V was pared by 0 bases and J by 6 bases, with 7 bases between. CDR1 LGHNA and CDR2 YSLEER come from the germline V gene. There are 13 residues in the CDR3. In DNA form, the CDR3 reads TGCGCCAGCAGCCAAGACCCGAGGGATACGCAGTATTTT. The encoded protein is CASSQDPRDTQYF.